This is a list of T cell receptor beta chains from one sample in a study of blood T cell repertoires in COVID-19. Clones were sequenced by immunoSEQ multiplex PCR, and TCRdb holds only the in-frame ones, with some missing. The sample consists of about 130,000 clones, 75% to 85% of them appearing once. What was sequenced was peripheral blood. These TCRs come from a woman aged 70-85 years with COVID-19, enrolled during active disease. The CDR3 runs from the conserved cysteine through the conserved F or W. D genes are given only for firm matches. Expanded clones get a size class; other rows say once, few or many, or leave the size out.

D,V,J,size,CDR3,DNA
TRBD1,TRBV12-3/TRBV12-4,TRBJ1-2,.,CASRQGQGGYTF,TGTGCCAGCAGACAAGGACAGGGAGGCTACACCTTC
.,TRBV19,TRBJ1-4,.,CASSFQGSGNEKLFF,TGTGCCAGTAGTTTCCAGGGTTCTGGGAATGAAAAACTGTTTTTT
TRBD2,TRBV2,TRBJ2-1,.,CASTGGLAGGNEQFF,TGTGCCAGCACCGGTGGACTAGCGGGGGGGAATGAGCAGTTCTTC
.,TRBV29-1,TRBJ2-7,.,CSGRGDGTYEQYF,TGCAGTGGGAGGGGGGACGGGACCTACGAGCAGTACTTC
.,TRBV12-2,TRBJ1-2,once,CASRSARARYNYGYTF,TGTGCAAGTCGCTCCGCGAGGGCCAGGTACAACTATGGCTACACCTTC
.,TRBV5-6,TRBJ1-3,once,CASSLAGLRGSGNTIYF,TGTGCCAGCAGCTTGGCCGGCCTTAGGGGCTCTGGAAACACCATATATTTT
TRBD1,TRBV6-2/TRBV6-3,TRBJ2-5,.,CASSYKAGGAETQYF,TGTGCCAGCAGTTACAAGGCAGGGGGCGCGGAGACCCAGTACTTC
TRBD2,TRBV29-1,TRBJ2-7,.,CSVLKLAGRAYEQYF,TGCAGCGTCCTTAAATTAGCGGGGAGGGCCTACGAGCAGTACTTC
TRBD2,TRBV5-5,TRBJ2-1,.,CASSSGLAGGNEQFF,TGTGCCAGCAGCTCGGGACTAGCGGGGGGAAATGAGCAGTTCTTC
.,TRBV2,TRBJ2-5,.,CASSEAWRETQYF,TGTGCCAGCAGTGAAGCTTGGAGGGAGACCCAGTACTTC
.,TRBV5-1,TRBJ2-2,.,CASSQGQFTSGELFF,TGCGCCAGCAGCCAGGGGCAATTCACGTCTGGGGAGCTGTTTTTT
.,TRBV7-6,TRBJ1-1,.,CASSLASGTPNTEAFF,TGTGCCAGCAGCTTGGCGAGCGGGACACCTAACACTGAAGCTTTCTTT
TRBD2,TRBV23-1,TRBJ2-1,.,CASSQETSGGAGVYNEQFF,TGCGCCAGCAGTCAAGAGACTAGCGGGGGGGCCGGTGTCTACAATGAGCAGTTCTTC
.,TRBV23-1,TRBJ1-2,.,CASSQSLYPNPQVDGYTF,TGCGCCAGCAGTCAATCCCTTTACCCGAACCCACAGGTCGATGGCTACACCTTC
.,TRBV28,TRBJ1-2,.,CASSPPWGVGGYTF,TGTGCCAGCAGCCCCCCTTGGGGGGTGGGCGGCTACACCTTC
TRBD1,TRBV16,TRBJ1-2,.,CASSQSWQGENGYTF,TGTGCCAGCAGCCAATCGTGGCAGGGGGAGAATGGCTACACCTTC
TRBD2,TRBV7-2,TRBJ2-2,.,CASSNSGRAGELFF,TGTGCCAGCAGCAACAGCGGGAGAGCCGGGGAGCTGTTTTTT
.,TRBV9,TRBJ2-2,few,CASSVGGRAGTGELFF,TGTGCCAGCAGCGTAGGAGGCAGGGCGGGGACCGGGGAGCTGTTTTTT
.,TRBV5-1,TRBJ1-1,once,CASSLDRTMNTEAFF,TGCGCCAGCAGCTTGGACAGGACTATGAACACTGAAGCTTTCTTT
.,TRBV29-1,TRBJ1-2,many,CSVAGGTF,.
.,TRBV24-1,TRBJ1-5,.,CATSSGQSNQPQHF,TGTGCCACCAGTTCTGGACAGAGCAATCAGCCCCAGCATTTT
TRBD2,TRBV30,TRBJ2-5,.,CAWSVSRTSGGQETQYF,TGTGCCTGGAGTGTAAGCCGGACTAGCGGGGGACAAGAGACCCAGTACTTC
.,TRBV3-1/TRBV3-2,TRBJ2-5,.,CASSQERTETQYF,TGTGCCAGCAGCCAAGAAAGAACTGAGACCCAGTACTTC
.,TRBV2,TRBJ1-5,once,CASRRGGSQPQHF,TGTGCCAGCAGACGAGGGGGTTCTCAGCCCCAGCATTTT
.,TRBV6-1,TRBJ1-1,.,CASSFGREAFF,TGTGCCAGCAGTTTCGGCAGGGAAGCTTTCTTT
TRBD1,TRBV2,TRBJ1-1,.,CASSYRDRGFMNTEAFF,TGTGCCAGCAGTTACCGGGACAGGGGTTTCATGAACACTGAAGCTTTCTTT
TRBD1,TRBV6-2/TRBV6-3,TRBJ2-3,.,CASSYTRTGTGRGRSTDTQYF,TGTGCCAGCAGTTATACCCGAACCGGGACAGGGAGGGGACGAAGCACAGATACGCAGTATTTT
.,TRBV5-4,TRBJ1-2,.,CASSPWAKGSYGYTF,TGTGCCAGCAGCCCCTGGGCCAAAGGGAGCTATGGCTACACCTTC
TRBD2,TRBV28,TRBJ2-3,.,CASSLSLRGGWDTQYF,TGTGCCAGCAGTTTAAGCTTGCGGGGGGGCTGGGATACGCAGTATTTT
.,TRBV7-2,TRBJ2-1,.,CASSRFNEQFF,TGTGCCAGCAGCCGGTTCAATGAGCAGTTCTTC
.,TRBV3-1/TRBV3-2,TRBJ1-1,.,CASTRRGTEAFF,TGTGCCAGCACCCGGAGGGGTACTGAAGCTTTCTTT
.,TRBV29-1,TRBJ2-7,few,CSAGGLSSYEQYF,TGCAGCGCCGGGGGACTCTCCTCCTACGAGCAGTACTTC
TRBD1,TRBV7-2,TRBJ1-1,few,CASSFSGTATAEAFF,TGTGCCAGCAGCTTTAGCGGGACAGCTACAGCTGAAGCTTTCTTT
TRBD1,TRBV10-2,TRBJ1-6,.,CASRGDRGPYSPLHF,TGCGCCAGCAGGGGGGACAGGGGGCCGTATTCACCCCTCCACTTT
TRBD1,TRBV12-5,TRBJ1-5,.,CASGLVQWQGASLVHQPQHF,TGTGCTAGTGGTTTGGTACAATGGCAGGGGGCGAGTCTGGTCCATCAGCCCCAGCATTTT
TRBD1,TRBV20-1,TRBJ1-1,.,CSASPRDRGKNTEAFF,TGCAGTGCTAGTCCCCGGGACAGGGGGAAAAACACTGAAGCTTTCTTT
TRBD1,TRBV6-5,TRBJ1-2,.,CASRKTGGDGYTF,TGTGCCAGCAGGAAGACAGGGGGCGATGGCTACACCTTC
TRBD1,TRBV7-6,TRBJ2-5,.,CASSPSGQQYQETQYF,TGTGCCAGCAGCCCCTCGGGACAGCAGTACCAAGAGACCCAGTACTTC
.,TRBV5-1,TRBJ1-3,.,CASSPAGAATGNTIYF,TGCGCCAGCAGCCCCGCGGGGGCAGCGACTGGAAACACCATATATTTT
TRBD1,TRBV7-9,TRBJ1-1,.,CASSPQGGAAEAFF,TGTGCCAGCAGCCCACAGGGGGGAGCGGCTGAAGCTTTCTTT
.,TRBV6-5,TRBJ1-2,.,CASSLIGVGYGYTF,TGTGCCAGCAGCCTGATAGGGGTGGGGTATGGCTACACCTTC
.,TRBV6-5,TRBJ1-1,.,CASSYLQGNTEAFF,TGTGCCAGCAGTTACCTACAGGGGAACACTGAAGCTTTCTTT
TRBD2,TRBV11-2,TRBJ2-5,.,CASSLAETSGTQYF,TGTGCCAGCAGCTTAGCCGAGACTAGCGGGACCCAGTACTTC
.,TRBV12-3/TRBV12-4,TRBJ1-4,.,CASSLNAGEKLFF,TGTGCCAGCAGTTTGAATGCGGGAGAGAAACTGTTTTTT
TRBD1,TRBV6-2/TRBV6-3,TRBJ1-5,.,CASSGTGGNQPQHF,TGTGCCAGCAGTGGGACAGGGGGCAATCAGCCCCAGCATTTT
TRBD2,TRBV4-1,TRBJ2-5,few,CASSQFLAGGGETQYF,TGCGCCAGCAGCCAGTTCTTAGCGGGGGGCGGAGAGACCCAGTACTTC
.,TRBV12-3/TRBV12-4,TRBJ1-1,.,CASSLGGTREAFF,TGTGCCAGCAGTTTAGGGGGCACCCGTGAAGCTTTCTTT